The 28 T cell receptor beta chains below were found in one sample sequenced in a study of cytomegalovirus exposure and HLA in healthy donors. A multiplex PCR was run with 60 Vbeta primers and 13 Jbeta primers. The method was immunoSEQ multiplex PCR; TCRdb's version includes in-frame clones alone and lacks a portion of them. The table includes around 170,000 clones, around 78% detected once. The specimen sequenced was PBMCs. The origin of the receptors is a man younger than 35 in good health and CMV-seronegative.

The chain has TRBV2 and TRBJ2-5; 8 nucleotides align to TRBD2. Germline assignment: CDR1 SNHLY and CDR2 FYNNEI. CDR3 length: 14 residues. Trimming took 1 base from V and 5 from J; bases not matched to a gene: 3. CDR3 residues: CASSEGTSRETQYF. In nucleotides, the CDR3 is TGTGCCAGCAGTGAAGGGACTAGCAGGGAGACCCAGTACTTC.

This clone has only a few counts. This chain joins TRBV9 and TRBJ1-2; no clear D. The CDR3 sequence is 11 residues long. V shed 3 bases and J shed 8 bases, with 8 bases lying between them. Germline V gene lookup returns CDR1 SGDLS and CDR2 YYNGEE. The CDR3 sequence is CASSGRKGYTF. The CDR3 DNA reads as TGTGCCAGCAGCGGGAGGAAGGGCTACACCTTC.

CDR3 nucleotides: TGTGCCAGCAGTCTGATCCAGGGGGCTGGCTACACCTTC. This codes for CASSLIQGAGYTF. This chain joins TRBV6-5 and TRBJ1-2, with 8 nucleotides matching TRBD1. The ends lost 5 bases at V and 7 bases at J; junction bases unmatched: 6. Germline-derived CDR1 and CDR2 are MNHEY and SVGAGI. This CDR3 contains 13 residues.

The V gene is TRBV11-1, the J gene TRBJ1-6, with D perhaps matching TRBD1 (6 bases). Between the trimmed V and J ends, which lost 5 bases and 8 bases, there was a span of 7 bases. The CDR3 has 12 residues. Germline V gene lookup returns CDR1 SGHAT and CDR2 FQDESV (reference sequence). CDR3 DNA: TGTGCCAGCAGCCCAGGGGATTCACCCCTCCACTTT. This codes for CASSPGDSPLHF. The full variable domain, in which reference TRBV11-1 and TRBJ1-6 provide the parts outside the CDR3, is EAEVAQSPRYKITEKSQAVAFWCDPISGHATLYWYRQILGQGPELLVQFQDESVVDDSQLPKDRFSAERLKGVDSTLKIQPAELGDSAMYLCASSPGDSPLHFGNGTRLTVT.

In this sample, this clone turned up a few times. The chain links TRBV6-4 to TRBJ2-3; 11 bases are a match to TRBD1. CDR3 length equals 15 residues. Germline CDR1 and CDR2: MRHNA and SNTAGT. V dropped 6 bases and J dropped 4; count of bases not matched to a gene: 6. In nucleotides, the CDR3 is TGTGCCAGCAGCCGGACAGGGGGCCCGCCAGATACGCAGTATTTT. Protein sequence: CASSRTGGPPDTQYF.

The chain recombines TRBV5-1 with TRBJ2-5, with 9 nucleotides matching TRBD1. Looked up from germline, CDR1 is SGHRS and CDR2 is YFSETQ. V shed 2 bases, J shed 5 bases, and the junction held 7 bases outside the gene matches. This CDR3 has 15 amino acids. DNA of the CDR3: TGCGCCAGCAGCTTCGCCACAGGGGGCCCCGAGACCCAGTACTTC. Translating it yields CASSFATGGPETQYF.

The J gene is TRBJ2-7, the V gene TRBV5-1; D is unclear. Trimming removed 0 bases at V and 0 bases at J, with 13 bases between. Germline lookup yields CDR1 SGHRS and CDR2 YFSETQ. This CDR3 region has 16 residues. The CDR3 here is CASSLDGSLSSYEQYF. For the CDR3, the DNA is TGCGCCAGCAGCTTGGACGGGTCTTTAAGCTCCTACGAGCAGTACTTC.

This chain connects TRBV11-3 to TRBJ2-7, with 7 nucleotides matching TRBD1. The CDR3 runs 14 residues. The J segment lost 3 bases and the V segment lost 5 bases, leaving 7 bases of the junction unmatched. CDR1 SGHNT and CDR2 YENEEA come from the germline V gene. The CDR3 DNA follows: TGTGCCAGCAGCCTAGGGGACAGCGGCTACGAGCAGTACTTC. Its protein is CASSLGDSGYEQYF.

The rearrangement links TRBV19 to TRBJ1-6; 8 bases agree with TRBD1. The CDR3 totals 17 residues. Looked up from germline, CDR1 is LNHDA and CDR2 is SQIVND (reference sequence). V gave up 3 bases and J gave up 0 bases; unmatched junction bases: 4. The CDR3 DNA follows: TGTGCCAGTAGTATTGACAGGGGATACTCCTATAATTCACCCCTCCACTTT. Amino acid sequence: CASSIDRGYSYNSPLHF. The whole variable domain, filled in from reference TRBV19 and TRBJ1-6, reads DGGITQSPKYLFRKEGQNVTLSCEQNLNHDAMYWYRQDPGQGLRLIYYSQIVNDFQKGDIAEGYSVSREKKESFPLTVTSAQKNPTAFYLCASSIDRGYSYNSPLHFGNGTRLTVT.

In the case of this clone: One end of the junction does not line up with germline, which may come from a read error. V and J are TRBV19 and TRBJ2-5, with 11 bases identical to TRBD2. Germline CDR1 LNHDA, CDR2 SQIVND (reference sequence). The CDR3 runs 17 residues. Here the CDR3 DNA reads TGTGCCAGTAGTCCCCGGACTAGCGGGCATACCCAAGAGACCCAATACTTC. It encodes CASSPRTSGHTQETQYF.

This CDR3 reads CASSLEGVGPAFF. The CDR3 DNA follows: TGCGCCAGCAGCTTGGAGGGGGTCGGGCCAGCTTTCTTT. The chain has TRBV5-1 and TRBJ1-1, with D perhaps TRBD1 (6 bases). Germline V gene data show CDR1 as SGHRS and CDR2 as YFSETQ. The CDR3 is made up of 13 amino acids. The V end lost 0 bases, the J end lost 10 bases, and 13 bases lay between the germline ends.

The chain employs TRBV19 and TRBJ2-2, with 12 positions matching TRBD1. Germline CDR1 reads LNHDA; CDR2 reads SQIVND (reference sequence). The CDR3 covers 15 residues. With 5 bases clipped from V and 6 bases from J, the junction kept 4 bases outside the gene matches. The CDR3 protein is CASSPGTGGSGELFF. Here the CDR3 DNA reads TGTGCCAGTAGTCCGGGGACAGGGGGCTCCGGGGAGCTGTTTTTT. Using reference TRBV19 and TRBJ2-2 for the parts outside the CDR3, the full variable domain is DGGITQSPKYLFRKEGQNVTLSCEQNLNHDAMYWYRQDPGQGLRLIYYSQIVNDFQKGDIAEGYSVSREKKESFPLTVTSAQKNPTAFYLCASSPGTGGSGELFFGEGSRLTVL.

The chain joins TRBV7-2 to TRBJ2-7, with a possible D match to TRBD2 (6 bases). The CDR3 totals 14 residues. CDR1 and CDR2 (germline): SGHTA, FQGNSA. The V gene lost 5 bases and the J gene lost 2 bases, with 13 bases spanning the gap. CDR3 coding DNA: TGTGCCAGCAGCCCCAACGGACTACCCTACGAGCAGTACTTC. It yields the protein CASSPNGLPYEQYF.

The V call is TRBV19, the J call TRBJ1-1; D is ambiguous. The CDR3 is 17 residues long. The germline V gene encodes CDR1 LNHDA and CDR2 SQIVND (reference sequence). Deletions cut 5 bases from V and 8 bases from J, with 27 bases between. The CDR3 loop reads CASSLIIRSLGRVEAFF. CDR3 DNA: TGTGCCAGTAGTTTAATCATACGGAGCCTTGGGAGGGTCGAAGCTTTCTTT.

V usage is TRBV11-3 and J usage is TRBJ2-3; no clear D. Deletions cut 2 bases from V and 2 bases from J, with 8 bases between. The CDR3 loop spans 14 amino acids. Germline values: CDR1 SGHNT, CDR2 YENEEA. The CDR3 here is CASSLSGTTDTQYF. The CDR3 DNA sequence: TGTGCCAGCAGCTTATCAGGTACCACAGATACGCAGTATTTT.

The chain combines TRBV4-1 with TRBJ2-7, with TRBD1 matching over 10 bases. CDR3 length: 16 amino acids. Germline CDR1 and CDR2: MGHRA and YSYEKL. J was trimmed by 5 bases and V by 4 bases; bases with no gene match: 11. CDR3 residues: CASSRTMGQGIDEQYF. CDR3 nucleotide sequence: TGCGCCAGCAGCCGAACAATGGGACAGGGGATCGACGAGCAGTACTTC.

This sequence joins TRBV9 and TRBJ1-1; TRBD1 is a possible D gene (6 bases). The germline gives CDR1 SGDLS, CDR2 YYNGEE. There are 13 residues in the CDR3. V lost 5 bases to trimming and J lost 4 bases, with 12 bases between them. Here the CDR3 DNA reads TGTGCCAGCAGTGGGGGGGGGCCCACTGAAGCTTTCTTT. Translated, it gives CASSGGGPTEAFF.

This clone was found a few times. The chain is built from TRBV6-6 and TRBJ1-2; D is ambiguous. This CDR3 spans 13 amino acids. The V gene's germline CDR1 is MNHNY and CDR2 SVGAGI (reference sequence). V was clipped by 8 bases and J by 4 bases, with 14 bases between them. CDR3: CASGNTVIYGYTF. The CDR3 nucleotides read TGTGCCAGCGGAAATACAGTGATCTATGGCTACACCTTC.

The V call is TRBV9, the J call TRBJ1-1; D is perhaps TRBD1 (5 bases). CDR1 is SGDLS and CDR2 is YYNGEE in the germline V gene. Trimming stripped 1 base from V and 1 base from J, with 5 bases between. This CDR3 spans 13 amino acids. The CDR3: CASSVQGNTEAFF. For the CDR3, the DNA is TGTGCCAGCAGCGTACAGGGGAACACTGAAGCTTTCTTT.

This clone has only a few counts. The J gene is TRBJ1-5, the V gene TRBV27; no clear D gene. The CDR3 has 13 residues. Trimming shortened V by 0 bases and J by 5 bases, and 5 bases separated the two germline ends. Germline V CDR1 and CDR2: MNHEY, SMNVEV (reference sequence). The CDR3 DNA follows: TGTGCCAGCAGTTTATCCCTCCATCAGCCCCAGCATTTT. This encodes CASSLSLHQPQHF.

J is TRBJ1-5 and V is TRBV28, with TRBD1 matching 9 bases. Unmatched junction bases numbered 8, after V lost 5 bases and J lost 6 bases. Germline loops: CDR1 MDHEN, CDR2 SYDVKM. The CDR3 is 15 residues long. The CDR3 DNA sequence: TGTGCCAGCAGTCCCACAGGGGGCAGGTTTCAGCCCCAGCATTTT. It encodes CASSPTGGRFQPQHF. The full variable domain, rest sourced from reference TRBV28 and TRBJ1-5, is DVKVTQSSRYLVKRTGEKVFLECVQDMDHENMFWYRQDPGLGLRLIYFSYDVKMKEKGDIPEGYSVSREKKERFSLILESASTNQTSMYLCASSPTGGRFQPQHFGDGTRLSIL.

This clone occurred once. CDR3 sequence: CASSEALGGQPQHF. The CDR3 DNA reads as TGTGCCAGCAGTGAAGCGCTCGGGGGACAGCCCCAGCATTTT. This chain joins TRBV2 and TRBJ1-5; maybe TRBD1 (5 bases). V dropped 0 bases and J dropped 7 bases, with 10 bases sitting between them. Germline CDR1 is SNHLY and CDR2 is FYNNEI. This CDR3 comprises 14 residues.

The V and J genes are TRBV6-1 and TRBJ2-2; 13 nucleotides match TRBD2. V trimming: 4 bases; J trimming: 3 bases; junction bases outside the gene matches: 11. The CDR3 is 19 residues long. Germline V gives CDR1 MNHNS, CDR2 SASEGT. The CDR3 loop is CASSVRIGLAGAYTGELFF. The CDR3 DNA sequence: TGTGCCAGCAGTGTAAGAATCGGACTAGCGGGGGCCTACACCGGGGAGCTGTTTTTT.

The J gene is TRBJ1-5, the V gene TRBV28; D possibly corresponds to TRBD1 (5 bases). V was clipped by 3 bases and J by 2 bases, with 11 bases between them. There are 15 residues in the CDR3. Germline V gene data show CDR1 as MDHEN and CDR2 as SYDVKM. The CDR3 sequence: CASSFSGIRNQPQHF. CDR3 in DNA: TGTGCCAGCAGTTTTTCAGGGATCCGCAATCAGCCCCAGCATTTT.

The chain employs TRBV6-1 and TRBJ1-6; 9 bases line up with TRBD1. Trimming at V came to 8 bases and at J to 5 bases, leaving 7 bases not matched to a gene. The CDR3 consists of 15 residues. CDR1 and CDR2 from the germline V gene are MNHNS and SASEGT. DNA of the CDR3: TGTGCCAGCGAACGGGACAGGGTTGATAATTCACCCCTCCACTTT. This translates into CASERDRVDNSPLHF.

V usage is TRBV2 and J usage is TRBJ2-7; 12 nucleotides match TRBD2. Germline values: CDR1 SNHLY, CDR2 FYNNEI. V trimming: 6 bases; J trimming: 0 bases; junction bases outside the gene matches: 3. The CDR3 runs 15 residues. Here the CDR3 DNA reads TGTGCCAGCAGACTAGCGGGAGGCAACTCCTACGAGCAGTACTTC. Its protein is CASRLAGGNSYEQYF.

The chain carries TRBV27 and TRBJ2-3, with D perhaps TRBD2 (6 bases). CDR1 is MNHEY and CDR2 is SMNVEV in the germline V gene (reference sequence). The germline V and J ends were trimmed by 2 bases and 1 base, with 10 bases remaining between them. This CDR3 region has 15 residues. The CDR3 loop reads CASSLAGRGTDTQYF. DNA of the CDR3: TGTGCCAGCAGTTTAGCGGGACGGGGCACAGATACGCAGTATTTT.

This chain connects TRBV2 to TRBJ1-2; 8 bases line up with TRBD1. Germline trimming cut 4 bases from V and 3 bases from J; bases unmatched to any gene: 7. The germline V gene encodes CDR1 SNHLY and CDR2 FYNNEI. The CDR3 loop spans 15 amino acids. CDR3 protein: CASSGPGGADYGYTF. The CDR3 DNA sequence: TGTGCCAGCAGTGGGCCAGGGGGCGCGGACTATGGCTACACCTTC.